These 32 T cell receptor beta chains originate from one sample sequenced in a study of T cell changes during pregnancy in multiple sclerosis. This table comes from immunoSEQ multiplex PCR, and its TCRdb copy is limited to in-frame clones, with some not included. The top ten clones hold over 2% of a sample with tens of thousands of clones, approximately 94% of them seen once. The material was peripheral blood, obtained in the second trimester of pregnancy. These receptors all stem from a female donor in good health, enrolled as a control in a pregnancy study.

The chain combines TRBV4-2 with TRBJ1-5; 7 nucleotides agree with TRBD1. This CDR3 contains 15 residues. Germline V gene data show CDR1 as LGHNA and CDR2 as YNFKEQ. Losses at the gene ends were 4 bases for V and 5 bases for J; bases not matched to a gene: 8. The CDR3 here is CASSRVQGVDQPQHF. The CDR3, as DNA: TGTGCCAGCAGCCGGGTGCAGGGGGTCGATCAGCCCCAGCATTTT.

The rearrangement joins TRBV4-3 to TRBJ2-6, with a possible D match to TRBD1 (6 bases). The length of the CDR3 is 17 residues. The germline V gene encodes CDR1 LGHNA and CDR2 YSLEER. V was clipped by 1 base and J by 4 bases, with 14 bases between them. CDR3 nucleotide sequence: TGCGCCAGCAGCCAAGCGGACAGACAGGCAGGGGCCAACGTCCTGACTTTC. It translates to CASSQADRQAGANVLTF.

The rearrangement joins TRBV7-2 to TRBJ1-6; a possible D gene is TRBD1 (6 bases). Trimming took off 2 bases at V and 0 bases at J, with 14 bases between the two ends. This CDR3 comprises 18 residues. The germline CDR1 and CDR2 sequences are SGHTA and FQGNSA. CDR3 sequence (DNA): TGTGCCAGCAGCTTAAGCACAGGGATGGACTCCTATAATTCACCCCTCCACTTT. It encodes CASSLSTGMDSYNSPLHF.

V and J are TRBV14 and TRBJ2-7; a possible D gene is TRBD2 (6 bases). The CDR3 extends over 15 amino acids. V was cut by 0 bases and J by 2 bases, with 11 bases left in between. Per germline, CDR1 SGHDN and CDR2 FVKESK. The CDR3 here is CASSQENGGAYEQYF. The DNA of the CDR3 is TGTGCCAGCAGCCAAGAGAACGGCGGGGCCTACGAGCAGTACTTC. The full variable domain, with the rest looked up from reference TRBV14 and TRBJ2-7, is EAGVTQFPSHSVIEKGQTVTLRCDPISGHDNLYWYRRVMGKEIKFLLHFVKESKQDESGMPNNRFLAERTGGTYSTLKVQPAELEDSGVYFCASSQENGGAYEQYFGPGTRLTVT.

The rearrangement uses TRBV4-3 and TRBJ2-1; 9 nucleotides line up with TRBD1. V dropped 4 bases and J dropped 3; count of bases not matched to a gene: 4. Per germline, CDR1 LGHNA and CDR2 YSLEER. This CDR3 has 15 residues. The CDR3 here is CASSRGTGNYNEQFF. CDR3 nucleotides: TGCGCCAGCAGCCGAGGGACAGGGAACTACAATGAGCAGTTCTTC.

The chain links TRBV27 to TRBJ2-7, with 8 positions matching TRBD1. The CDR3 has 16 residues. In germline, CDR1 is MNHEY, CDR2 SMNVEV (reference sequence). Trimming removed 5 bases from V and 0 bases from J; junction bases left unmatched: 9. This CDR3 reads CASSHGGTGLSYEQYF. The CDR3 region has the DNA TGTGCCAGCAGTCACGGTGGGACAGGACTCTCCTACGAGCAGTACTTC.

The chain uses TRBV2 and TRBJ2-2; 11 bases map to TRBD2. The germline V gene has CDR1 SNHLY and CDR2 FYNNEI. The junction had 6 bases not matched to a gene; V was cut back by 9 bases and J by 6 bases. The CDR3 contains 14 residues. For the CDR3, the DNA is TGTGCCAGTAGCGGGGGGGCGACAGCCGGGGAGCTGTTTTTT. Translating gives CASSGGATAGELFF.

The chain couples TRBV7-9 to TRBJ1-6; 7 bases agree with TRBD1. Germline assignment: CDR1 SEHNR and CDR2 FQNEAQ (reference sequence). V gave up 4 bases and J gave up 9 bases; unmatched junction bases: 9. The CDR3 sequence is 15 residues long. CDR3 residues: CASSSARTGPSPLHF. The CDR3 nucleotides read TGTGCCAGCAGCTCCGCTCGGACAGGTCCTTCACCCCTCCACTTT.

In DNA form, the CDR3 reads TGTGCCAGCCCCCGAACATCCAACACTGAAGCTTTCTTT. It yields the protein CASPRTSNTEAFF. The V gene is TRBV2, the J gene TRBJ1-1; D is uncertain. Per germline, CDR1 SNHLY and CDR2 FYNNEI. Deletions cut 8 bases from V and 2 bases from J, with 12 bases between. The CDR3 extends over 13 amino acids.

The rearrangement links TRBV6-4 to TRBJ2-3, with TRBD2 matching 7 bases. Germline CDR1 and CDR2: MRHNA and SNTAGT. This CDR3 spans 16 amino acids. J lost 2 bases, V lost 0 bases, and 5 bases had no gene match. CDR3 sequence (DNA): TGTGCCAGCAGTGACTCTAGGAGCGGGGACACAGATACGCAGTATTTT. As protein: CASSDSRSGDTDTQYF.

The count of this clone is one. The chain combines TRBV6-1 with TRBJ2-7; 7 bases map to TRBD2. Germline V gene lookup returns CDR1 MNHNS and CDR2 SASEGT. The CDR3 is 14 amino acids. J lost 3 bases, V lost 6 bases, and 8 bases had no gene match. In DNA form, the CDR3 reads TGTGCCAGCAGGCAGCGGGGAGACCACTACGAGCAGTACTTC. As protein: CASRQRGDHYEQYF.

The V call is TRBV4-3, the J call TRBJ2-6, with D possibly TRBD2 on 6 matching bases. This CDR3 has 16 amino acids. V lost 0 bases to trimming and J lost 2 bases, with 8 bases between them. Germline loops: CDR1 LGHNA, CDR2 YSLEER. The CDR3 here is CASSQDSGAGANVLTF. The CDR3 coding sequence is TGCGCCAGCAGCCAAGACTCGGGGGCTGGGGCCAACGTCCTGACTTTC.

The rearrangement joins TRBV18 to TRBJ1-2; 8 nucleotides line up with TRBD1. V lost 2 bases to trimming and J lost 4 bases; unmatched junction nucleotides: 15. Per the germline V gene, CDR1 is KGHSH and CDR2 is LQKENI. The CDR3 covers 18 residues. The CDR3 DNA reads as TGTGCCAGCTCACCATCGTGGACAGGGCCAGCAGGAATCTATGGCTACACCTTC. Encoded protein: CASSPSWTGPAGIYGYTF. The full variable domain, rest sourced from reference TRBV18 and TRBJ1-2, is NAGVMQNPRHLVRRRGQEARLRCSPMKGHSHVYWYRQLPEEGLKFMVYLQKENIIDESGMPKERFSAEFPKEGPSILRIQQVVRGDSAAYFCASSPSWTGPAGIYGYTFGSGTRLTVV.

This sequence joins TRBV28 and TRBJ2-7; 8 bases are a match to TRBD2. V shed 4 bases, J shed 4 bases, and the junction held 12 bases outside the gene matches. The CDR3 spans 16 residues. Germline V gene sequence: CDR1 MDHEN, CDR2 SYDVKM. CDR3 sequence: CASSSPTAGAEYEQYF. DNA of the CDR3: TGTGCCAGCAGTTCTCCCACAGCGGGGGCGGAGTACGAGCAGTACTTC.

This clone appeared a single time. The chain employs TRBV5-6 and TRBJ2-7, with a weak D call TRBD1 (5 bases). The V gene lost 1 base and the J gene lost 3 bases, with 11 bases spanning the gap. Germline CDR1 SGHDT, CDR2 YYEEEE. There are 14 residues in the CDR3. CDR3 nucleotides: TGTGCCAGCAGCTTGAGAGACAGAGTCTACGAGCAGTACTTC. Its translation: CASSLRDRVYEQYF.

The CDR3 DNA reads TGTGCCAGCACCCCAGGACTCCTTAGCGCGTGCCAGCCCCAGCATTTT. Translation gives CASTPGLLSACQPQHF. The chain couples TRBV6-4 to TRBJ1-5; D gene uncertain. The V and J ends lost 7 bases and 7 bases respectively, with 23 bases between them. The CDR3 contains 16 residues. Germline assignment: CDR1 MRHNA and CDR2 SNTAGT.

The rearrangement links TRBV28 to TRBJ2-7, with D hard to call. Trimming pared 2 bases from V and 0 bases from J, leaving 5 bases between. The CDR3 spans 13 residues. CDR1 and CDR2 from the germline V gene are MDHEN and SYDVKM. CDR3: CASSLSASYEQYF. The CDR3 DNA reads TGTGCCAGCAGTTTAAGCGCCTCCTACGAGCAGTACTTC.

This chain links TRBV19 with TRBJ2-7, with D maybe TRBD1 (5 bases). Germline assignment: CDR1 LNHDA and CDR2 SQIVND (reference sequence). This CDR3 is 13 amino acids long. Trimming shortened V by 6 bases and J by 1 base, and 10 bases separated the two germline ends. CDR3: CASSRVPSYEQYF. Written as DNA, the CDR3 is TGTGCCAGTAGCAGGGTACCATCCTACGAGCAGTACTTC.

The gene calls are TRBV7-9 and TRBJ1-1; a possible D gene is TRBD1 (5 bases). V was shortened by 2 bases and J by 2 bases, with 12 bases between the two germline ends. The CDR3 covers 15 residues. From germline, CDR1 is SEHNR and CDR2 FQNEAQ (reference sequence). The CDR3 sequence is CASSLFGATNTEAFF. As DNA, the CDR3 is TGTGCCAGCAGCTTATTTGGGGCGACAAACACTGAAGCTTTCTTT.

This clone appeared once. The chain employs TRBV5-5 and TRBJ2-5, with 8 bases lining up with TRBD2. Germline trimming cut 2 bases from V and 5 bases from J; bases unmatched to any gene: 8. This CDR3 region has 15 residues. Germline loops: CDR1 SGHKS, CDR2 YYEKEE (reference sequence). The chain's CDR3 is CASSLKIAGYETQYF. The CDR3 DNA sequence: TGTGCCAGCAGCTTAAAGATAGCGGGGTACGAGACCCAGTACTTC.

The chain joins TRBV4-2 to TRBJ2-1; the D gene is possibly TRBD2 (5 bases). There are 15 residues in the CDR3. Germline CDR1 reads LGHNA; CDR2 reads YNFKEQ. The V end lost 0 bases, the J end lost 3 bases, and 9 bases lay between the germline ends. CDR3 in amino acids: CASSQETGIYNEQFF. The CDR3 region has the DNA TGTGCCAGCAGCCAAGAGACCGGGATCTACAATGAGCAGTTCTTC.

This clone occurred a few times. The chain is built from TRBV6-5 and TRBJ1-6; the match to TRBD1 covers 7 bases. The germline CDR1 and CDR2 sequences are MNHEY and SVGAGI. V dropped 4 bases and J dropped 7; count of bases not matched to a gene: 4. CDR3 size: 14 residues. The CDR3 here is CASSSPGQNSPLHF. CDR3 sequence (DNA): TGTGCCAGCAGTTCCCCGGGACAGAATTCACCCCTCCACTTT.

The chain employs TRBV18 and TRBJ1-6; unclear D gene. The CDR3 is 15 residues long. V was pared by 0 bases and J by 8 bases, with 11 bases between. Per germline, CDR1 KGHSH and CDR2 LQKENI. The CDR3 sequence: CASSPPGGNDSPLHF. The CDR3 nucleotides are TGTGCCAGCTCACCACCGGGCGGGAACGATTCACCCCTCCACTTT.

The chain couples TRBV5-8 to TRBJ1-3; possibly TRBD1 for D (6 bases). V lost 2 bases and J 4 bases, leaving 19 bases between the germline ends. The germline CDR1 and CDR2 sequences are SGHTS and YDEGEE. CDR3 length equals 17 residues. The CDR3 spells CASSLRTPSGAGNTIYF. In DNA, the CDR3 is TGTGCCAGCAGCTTAAGGACACCGTCAGGGGCCGGAAACACCATATATTTT.

The chain couples TRBV9 to TRBJ2-2; weak D call: TRBD2 (6 bases). Per germline, CDR1 SGDLS and CDR2 YYNGEE. Between the trimmed V and J ends, which lost 0 bases and 6 bases, there was a span of 9 bases. This CDR3 has 14 residues. CDR3 nucleotides: TGTGCCAGCAGCGTAGGGCCGGGGGCCGGGGAGCTGTTTTTT. It specifies CASSVGPGAGELFF.

Written as DNA, the CDR3 is TGCGCCAGCAGCTGGGACAGGGGCGCCGAGCAGTACTTC. Translation gives CASSWDRGAEQYF. This chain joins TRBV5-1 and TRBJ2-7; TRBD1 agrees at 10 bases. The V segment lost 3 bases and the J segment 6 bases; nucleotides outside the gene matches: 3. Germline CDR1 and CDR2: SGHRS and YFSETQ. The CDR3 consists of 13 residues.

The V call is TRBV7-9, the J call TRBJ2-3; D uncertain. This CDR3 is 12 amino acids long. V shed 5 bases and J shed 0 bases, with 3 bases lying between them. Germline V gene lookup returns CDR1 SEHNR and CDR2 FQNEAQ (reference sequence). The CDR3 here is CASSQSTDTQYF. CDR3 DNA: TGTGCCAGCAGCCAGAGCACAGATACGCAGTATTTT. The entire variable domain, with the rest obtained from reference TRBV7-9 and TRBJ2-3, is as follows: DTGVSQNPRHKITKRGQNVTFRCDPISEHNRLYWYRQTLGQGPEFLTYFQNEAQLEKSRLLSDRFSAERPKGSFSTLEIQRTEQGDSAMYLCASSQSTDTQYFGPGTRLTVL.

The rearrangement links TRBV7-2 to TRBJ1-4, with unresolved D. Looked up from germline, CDR1 is SGHTA and CDR2 is FQGNSA. The CDR3 has 16 residues. V lost 5 bases and J lost 0, with 13 bases in between. For the CDR3, the DNA is TGTGCCAGCAGCCCCCAGGCCGGGACAACTAATGAAAAACTGTTTTTT. It yields the protein CASSPQAGTTNEKLFF.

The rearrangement joins TRBV7-9 to TRBJ1-1; 10 positions agree with TRBD1. With 4 bases clipped from V and 5 bases from J, the junction kept 10 bases outside the gene matches. The germline V gene has CDR1 SEHNR and CDR2 FQNEAQ (reference sequence). The CDR3 runs to 16 residues. The CDR3 region is CASSSPGGTGDTEAFF. The CDR3 DNA is TGTGCCAGCAGCTCCCCCGGGGGGACAGGGGATACTGAAGCTTTCTTT.

V is TRBV6-6 and J is TRBJ2-3; D ambiguous. Germline CDR1 MNHNY, CDR2 SVGAGI (reference sequence). The CDR3 sequence is 14 residues long. The ends were cut back, 0 bases at V and 4 bases at J, with 8 bases in the middle. CDR3 DNA sequence: TGTGCCAGCAGTTACTCGACATGGGCAGATACGCAGTATTTT. This sequence encodes CASSYSTWADTQYF.

The gene calls are TRBV30 and TRBJ1-3; TRBD1 aligns across 7 bases. Trimming removed 1 base from V and 1 base from J; junction bases left unmatched: 1. CDR1 is GTSNPN, CDR2 SVGIG, per germline (reference sequence). The CDR3 is 14 residues long. CDR3 nucleotides: TGTGCCTGGAGTGCAGGGGGATCTGGAAACACCATATATTTT. Amino acids: CAWSAGGSGNTIYF.

The chain uses TRBV28 and TRBJ1-5; 8 bases align to TRBD1. J gave up 1 base and V 1 base, and 3 bases lay outside the gene matches. In germline, CDR1 is MDHEN, CDR2 SYDVKM. The CDR3 spans 16 residues. CDR3 DNA: TGTGCCAGCAGTTTATCAGGGGGCCCCAGCAATCAGCCCCAGCATTTT. It is translated as CASSLSGGPSNQPQHF.